This TCR beta chain was sequenced for a study of shared clonotypes between healthy human individuals (TCRdb year 2020). In the study overall: The cohort included three men and a couple of women between 18 and 49 years of age. For each donor, CD4 naive and CD4 memory were each given three plates, CD8 naive was given two plates, and CD8 memory was given one plate. To increase sequencing depth and limit assay-specific biases, different laboratories used diverse techniques to prepare libraries and sequence TCR repertoires. Each donor's leukapheresis produced roughly between roughly 0.94 and 9.5 billion PBMCs. Blood TCR repertoires of a handful of healthy adults were deeply sequenced to estimate repertoire size and the extent of clonotype sharing between individuals. Findings and caveats that apply to the study as a whole: Only blood was sampled, and tissue TCR repertoires likely differ from those in blood. Compared with non-shared clonotypes, clonotypes shared by all four sorted-subset donors had higher generation probabilities. Incomplete sequencing was indicated by rarefaction of sorted-subset datasets, despite the large sequencing depth. Because the study included only a small number of donors, the genetic and exposure-history diversity represented was limited. Based on pairwise subsampling, the degree of clonotype sharing among donors was expected to be affected by sequencing depth. Estimated clonotype richness was generally larger for naive than for memory subsets. When a few donors were compared, the shared fraction of clonotypes was about 5.5% for naive CD4, 3.5% to 4% for naive CD8, roughly 2.5% for memory CD4, and less than 0.5% for memory CD8.

About this clone itself: No cognate antigen has been identified for it. No clone much larger than this one lies a single base away; base qualities are absent.

CD8 naive samples were CD45RO-negative cells positively selected for CCR7, giving a CD45RA+CCR7+ population that excluded TemRA cells. Healthy HIV-negative adults with no recently reported acute infections or vaccinations were included as donors. Every donor was a Caucasian adult living in Nashville, Tennessee, USA. Blood was obtained by leukapheresis, after which PBMCs were separated by Ficoll-Histopaque density gradient centrifugation and cryopreserved in liquid nitrogen vapor phase. Purity and quantity of every magnetically sorted T cell population were checked by analytical flow cytometry. Genomic DNA was isolated from each sorted fraction and quantified by UV absorbance on a Nanodrop 2000c. Using the deep immunoSEQ assay, multiplex PCR amplified TCR CDR3 regions from genomic DNA. Genomic DNA extracted from each cell subset was distributed evenly over all wells of several immunoSEQ 96-well plates, and each plate served as one replicate. For sorted subsets, each replicate PCR was loaded with roughly 190 ng genomic DNA, equivalent to roughly 30,000 T cell genomes. The purified libraries were quantified using a Qubit 3.0 fluorometer, sized with a Bioanalyzer 2100, and then quantified again using the KAPA Library Quantification kit. Each immunoSEQ 96-well plate was sequenced on its own single-read 150-cycle Illumina NextSeq 550 flow cell. The authors processed their data as follows. Because the immunoSEQ output included only junctional sequences and no quality scores, the filtering could not be the same as the filtering used for full-length reads. To assign V/J genes and CDR3, sequences were annotated against IMGT germline references using PyIR, a Python wrapper for IgBLAST v1.9. Reads were removed for weak V/J assignments (E-value above 1e-6), missing CDR3, stop codons, out-of-frame junctions, or ambiguous translated residues. V3J clonotypes were defined as sequences sharing an identical inferred V gene, J gene, and CDR3 amino acid sequence. Percentage overlap between repertoires was computed as shared unique clonotypes divided by the size of the smaller repertoire. Three approaches were used to assess repertoire richness: RTK rarefaction, the Chao1 estimator, and Recon v2.1 estimates of unobserved clonotypes. OLGA was used to compute generation probabilities for all TCRbeta clonotypes that the gDNA method yielded from a handful of donors. As stored in TCRdb, this immuneACCESS dataset retains in-frame rearrangements with V and J assigned. A fraction of the clones does not appear; measured against another copy, unresolved V genes explain less than half of the discrepancy, and the remainder lacks a known reason. That table is the source of V, J and clone size, and D and trimming were worked out from the DNA. The table for this sample lists 1.5 million to 2.5 million clones; roughly 95% of them were counted only once. The ten largest account for roughly 1.2% of the sample.

This clonotype was sampled from a young man in good health. Material for sequencing was naive CD8+ T cells sorted from blood. This sample's cell subset or site label indicates: CD45RA+CCR7+.

The DNA reads TGTGCCACCAGCAGAGATCGACAGGAGATCTATGGCTACACCTTC. It encodes CATSRDRQEIYGYTF. The chain is encoded by TRBV15 joined to TRBJ1-2; TRBD1 might be the D gene, on 6 matching bases. V is clipped by 0 bases and J by 4 bases, and the sequence between their germline boundaries is 12 bases long. The germline V gene (reference sequence) provides CDR1 LNHNV and CDR2 YYDKDF. The CDR3 covers 15 residues, taking in both the cysteine and the phenylalanine. The kept DNA is CDR3 alone, 45 bases in frame from the first base. Here the CDR3 is joined to the reference TRBV15 and TRBJ1-2 genes, and the full variable domain is: DAMVIQNPRYQVTQFGKPVTLSCSQTLNHNVMYWYQQKSSQAPKLLFHYYDKDFNNEADTPDNFQSRRPNTSFCFLDIRSPGLGDTAMYLCATSRDRQEIYGYTFGSGTRLTVV.